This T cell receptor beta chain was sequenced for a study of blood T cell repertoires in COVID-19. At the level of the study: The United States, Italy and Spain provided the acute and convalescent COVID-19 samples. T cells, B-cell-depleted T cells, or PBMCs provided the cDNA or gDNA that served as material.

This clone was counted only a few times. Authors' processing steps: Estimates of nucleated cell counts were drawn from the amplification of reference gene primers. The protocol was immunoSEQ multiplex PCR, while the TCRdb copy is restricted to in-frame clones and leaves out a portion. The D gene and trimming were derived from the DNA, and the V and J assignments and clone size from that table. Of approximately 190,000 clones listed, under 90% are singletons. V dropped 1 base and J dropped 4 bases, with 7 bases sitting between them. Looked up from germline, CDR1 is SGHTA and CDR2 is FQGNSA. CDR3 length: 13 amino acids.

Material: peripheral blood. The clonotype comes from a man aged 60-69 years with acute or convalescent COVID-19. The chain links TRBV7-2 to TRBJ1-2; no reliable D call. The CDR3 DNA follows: TGTGCCAGCAGCTTAGGCAGACTCTATGGCTACACCTTC. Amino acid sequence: CASSLGRLYGYTF.